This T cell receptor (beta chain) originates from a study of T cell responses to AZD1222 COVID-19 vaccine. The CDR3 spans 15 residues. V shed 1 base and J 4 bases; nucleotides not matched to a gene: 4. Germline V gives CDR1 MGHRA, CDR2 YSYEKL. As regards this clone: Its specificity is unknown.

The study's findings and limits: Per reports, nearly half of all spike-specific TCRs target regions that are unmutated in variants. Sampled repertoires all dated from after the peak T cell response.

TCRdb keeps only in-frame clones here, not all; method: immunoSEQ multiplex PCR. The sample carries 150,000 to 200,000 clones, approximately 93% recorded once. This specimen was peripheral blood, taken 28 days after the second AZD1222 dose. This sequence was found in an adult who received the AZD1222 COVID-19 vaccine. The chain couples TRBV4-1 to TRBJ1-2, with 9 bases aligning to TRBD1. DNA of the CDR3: TGCGCCAGCAGCCAAGGGGACAGGGATTTCTATGGCTACACCTTC. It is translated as CASSQGDRDFYGYTF.